This T cell receptor beta chain was obtained from a study of blood T cell repertoires in COVID-19. The CDR3 runs to 15 residues. Germline lookup yields CDR1 MGHDK and CDR2 SYGVNS. The germline V and J ends were trimmed by 8 bases and 6 bases, with 22 bases remaining between them. The repertoire was sequenced with immunoSEQ multiplex PCR; TCRdb's copy has only in-frame clones and lacks some. This table holds about 390,000 clones, approximately 87% found once. The sequence derives from a woman in her fifties or sixties who had recovered from COVID-19. Sequences were obtained from PBMCs or T cells enriched from blood (not recorded which). The V gene is TRBV25-1, the J gene TRBJ1-1; the D gene is possibly TRBD1 (6 bases). CDR3 sequence (DNA): TGTGCCAGCGGGACCCTGGGGGGGCGGGGAGCTGAAGCTTTCTTT. This encodes CASGTLGGRGAEAFF.